This TCR beta chain was captured by sequencing in a study of blood T cell repertoires in COVID-19. Across the whole study: COVID-19 samples, acute and convalescent, were from the United States, Italy and Spain. Sample material is recorded as cDNA or gDNA derived from T cells, B-cell-depleted T cells, or PBMCs.

Per the authors' pipeline: Cell counts per sample came from amplifying reference gene primers. Using immunoSEQ multiplex PCR, the repertoire was profiled, and TCRdb retains in-frame clones only, with some absent. That table supplies the V and J calls and clone size; D and trimming were determined from the DNA. The repertoire holds roughly 170,000 clones, 85% to 90% seen once, with 2.7% in the top ten. Trimming cost V 5 bases and J 7 bases, with 9 bases left between them. The CDR3 consists of 12 residues. The genes are TRBV12-3 or TRBV12-4 and TRBJ1-5; a weak D match, TRBD1 (5 bases). The sequence was collected from a man in his forties with active or convalescent COVID-19. Sequences were obtained from peripheral blood. Here the CDR3 reads CASSPGQQPQHF. CDR3 sequence (DNA): TGTGCCAGCAGTCCAGGGCAGCAGCCCCAGCATTTT.